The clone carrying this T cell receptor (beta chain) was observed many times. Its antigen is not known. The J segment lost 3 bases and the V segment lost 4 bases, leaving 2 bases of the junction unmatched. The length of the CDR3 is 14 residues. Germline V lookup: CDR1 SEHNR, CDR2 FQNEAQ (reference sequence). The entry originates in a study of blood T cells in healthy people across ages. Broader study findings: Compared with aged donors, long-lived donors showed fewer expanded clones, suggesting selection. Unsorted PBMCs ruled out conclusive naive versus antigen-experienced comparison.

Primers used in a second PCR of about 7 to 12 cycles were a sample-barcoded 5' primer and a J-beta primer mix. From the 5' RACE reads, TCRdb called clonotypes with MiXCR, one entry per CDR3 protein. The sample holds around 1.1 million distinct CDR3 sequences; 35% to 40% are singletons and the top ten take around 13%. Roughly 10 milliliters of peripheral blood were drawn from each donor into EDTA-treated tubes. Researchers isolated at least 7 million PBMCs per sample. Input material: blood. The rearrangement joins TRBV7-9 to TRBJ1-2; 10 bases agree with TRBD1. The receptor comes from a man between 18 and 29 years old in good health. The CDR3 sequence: CASSWTGGDYGYTF. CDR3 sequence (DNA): TGTGCCAGCAGCTGGACAGGGGGTGACTATGGCTACACCTTC.